Listed below are T cell receptor beta chains from one sample, sequenced in a study of vaccination and CD4 T cells after COVID-19. TCRdb re-called the PCR reads with MiXCR, one entry per CDR3 protein. The sample contains about 20,000 distinct CDR3 sequences, 43% of which appear only once. No antigens are known for them. The sample comprised CD4+ T cells from blood, cultured in vitro. Receptors were obtained from a human donor who had recovered from COVID-19. The CDR3 runs from the conserved cysteine through the conserved F or W. The order of the fields is clone size, D gene, J gene, V gene, CDR3 DNA, CDR3 protein. A D gene is named only where the DNA matches it firmly. Not every row has a clone size; where given, it reads once, few, many or a size class.

>once|-|TRBJ1-5|TRBV11-2
TGTGCCAGCAGCACGGGACACCGAAATCAGCCCCAGCATTTT
CASSTGHRNQPQHF
>few|TRBD1|TRBJ1-2|TRBV2
TGTGCCAGCAGTGAGGACAGGACCTATGGCTACACCTTC
CASSEDRTYGYTF
>few|-|TRBJ1-5|TRBV11-2
TGTGCCAGCAGCCAACGGACAGAGGGAGCACAGCCCCAGCATTTT
CASSQRTEGAQPQHF
>-|TRBD2|TRBJ2-7|TRBV2
TGTGCCAGGGGGAAGCGGGAGCCCGGCTACGAGCAGTACTTC
CARGKREPGYEQYF
>-|-|TRBJ2-7|TRBV6-5
TGTGCCAGCAGTTACTCGGGGGCGAACTACCGCTACGAGCAGTACTTC
CASSYSGANYRYEQYF
>-|-|TRBJ2-3|TRBV2
TGTGCCAGCAGTAGGTCCCGGGACACGCACACAGATACGCAGTATTTT
CASSRSRDTHTDTQYF
>-|-|TRBJ1-5|TRBV6-1
TGTGCCAGCGTCACGGGATGGAGCAATCAGCCCCAGCATTTT
CASVTGWSNQPQHF
>-|-|TRBJ1-4|TRBV29-1
TGCAGCGTTGTAACAGCGAATGAAAAACTGTTTTTT
CSVVTANEKLFF
>-|-|TRBJ1-6|TRBV12-3/TRBV12-4
TGTGCCAGCAGGACTACAGGGAATTCACCCCTCCACTTT
CASRTTGNSPLHF
>-|TRBD1|TRBJ1-6|TRBV27
TGTGCCAGCAGTTTAACAGGGGCGTATAATTCACCCCTCCACTTT
CASSLTGAYNSPLHF
>few|-|TRBJ1-2|TRBV7-2
TGTGCCAGCAGCTTAAGGGGCTATGGCTACACCTTC
CASSLRGYGYTF
>-|TRBD1|TRBJ1-1|TRBV7-9
TGTGCCAGCAGCTTGGGGAGTACCGGGACAGGTTCGATGAGGGGTGAAGCTTTCTTT
CASSLGSTGTGSMRGEAFF
>few|TRBD2|TRBJ2-5|TRBV20-1
TGCAGTGCCCCGACTAGCGGGGCGATCGAGGGAGGGACCCAGTACTTC
CSAPTSGAIEGGTQYF